The 11 T cell receptor beta chains listed next were all sequenced from one sample in a study of T cell repertoires in cytomegalovirus infection. TCRdb reprocessed the reads with MiXCR, giving one entry per CDR3 protein. The repertoire has 76,000 or so distinct CDR3 sequences, 3.7% of them found once; the top ten carry approximately 4.3%. The material sequenced was PBMCs. The receptors shown here come from a human donor in good health (CMV status not recorded). Some clones in this sample may be carry-over from other donors' samples.

This clonotype appeared many times. The V gene is TRBV7-2, the J gene TRBJ2-5; perhaps TRBD2 as D (7 bases). The germline gives CDR1 SGHTA, CDR2 FQGNSA. Trimming pared 3 bases from V and 4 bases from J, leaving 12 bases between. This CDR3 has 14 amino acids. The CDR3: CASSFQGGAETQYF. The CDR3 DNA reads TGTGCCAGCAGCTTCCAAGGGGGGGCAGAGACCCAGTACTTC.

This clonotype was detected many times. The chain links TRBV12-3 or TRBV12-4 to TRBJ1-1; D uncertain. This CDR3 spans 15 amino acids. V was trimmed by 5 bases and J by 0 bases, leaving 13 bases between them. As DNA, the CDR3 is TGTGCCAGCAGTCCCCCCTGGCACGTGAACACTGAAGCTTTCTTT. It encodes CASSPPWHVNTEAFF.

This clonotype was seen repeatedly, ten times or more. This chain links TRBV7-3 with TRBJ2-2, with D uncertain. The CDR3 contains 16 residues. Trimming cost V 5 bases and J 0 bases, with 13 bases left between them. Germline V gives CDR1 SGHTA, CDR2 FQGTGA. The CDR3 nucleotides are TGTGCCAGCAGCAACTCACGGGCGTCGAACACCGGGGAGCTGTTTTTT. Protein sequence: CASSNSRASNTGELFF. The whole variable domain, filled in from reference TRBV7-3 and TRBJ2-2, reads GAGVSQTPSNKVTEKGKYVELRCDPISGHTALYWYRQSLGQGPEFLIYFQGTGAADDSGLPNDRFFAVRPEGSVSTLKIQRTERGDSAVYLCASSNSRASNTGELFFGEGSRLTVL.

This clonotype showed up many times. CDR3 coding DNA: TGTGCCAGCAGGGAGGGATTGGGCAATCAGCCCCAGCATTTT. As protein: CASREGLGNQPQHF. The chain has TRBV12-3 or TRBV12-4 and TRBJ1-5; D unclear. The V end lost 6 bases, the J end lost 2 bases, and 11 bases lay between the germline ends. This CDR3 has 14 amino acids.

Ten or more counts support this clonotype. The DNA of the CDR3 is TGTGCCAGCAGTTTCTTTCCCGGGGGGGCCGGGGGATACACTGAAGCTTTCTTT. It codes for CASSFFPGGAGGYTEAFF. The chain recombines TRBV12-3 or TRBV12-4 with TRBJ1-1; TRBD1 might be the D (6 bases). Between the trimmed V and J ends, which lost 3 bases and 3 bases, there was a span of 23 bases. The CDR3 contains 18 residues.

This clonotype was detected many times. The chain joins TRBV20-1 to TRBJ1-1; D gene uncertain. The CDR3 totals 15 residues. CDR1 and CDR2 (germline): DFQATT, SNEGSKA (reference sequence). Trimming pared 6 bases from V and 2 bases from J, leaving 19 bases between. CDR3 sequence reads: CSAPDPGVRNTEAFF. Written as DNA, the CDR3 is TGCAGTGCACCTGACCCTGGAGTGAGAAACACTGAAGCTTTCTTT.

This clonotype was found many times. The gene calls are TRBV2 and TRBJ2-3; weak D call: TRBD2 (5 bases). The CDR3 consists of 13 residues. Germline V CDR1 and CDR2: SNHLY, FYNNEI. Deletions cut 7 bases from V and 1 base from J, with 9 bases between. In DNA, the CDR3 is TGTGCCAGCAACCGGGGAGGCACAGATACGCAGTATTTT. It translates to CASNRGGTDTQYF.

This clonotype came up many times. The rearrangement joins TRBV7-2 to TRBJ1-1, with a weak D call TRBD1 (5 bases). The ends were cut back, 3 bases at V and 1 base at J, with 9 bases in the middle. The germline gives CDR1 SGHTA, CDR2 FQGNSA. The CDR3 is made up of 14 amino acids. The DNA for the CDR3 is TGTGCCAGCAGCTTGGGACGGACGAACACTGAAGCTTTCTTT. It translates to CASSLGRTNTEAFF.

There are many counts of this clonotype. V and J are TRBV7-2 and TRBJ2-1; 7 bases agree with TRBD1. The CDR3 spans 13 residues. Germline-derived CDR1 and CDR2 are SGHTA and FQGNSA. V dropped 5 bases and J dropped 12; count of bases not matched to a gene: 10. CDR3 sequence: CASSTDRVLVQFF. The CDR3, as DNA: TGTGCCAGCAGCACAGACAGGGTTTTGGTGCAGTTCTTC.

This clonotype was observed many times. The rearrangement uses TRBV20-1 and TRBJ1-1; TRBD1 aligns across 9 bases. The J segment lost 3 bases and the V segment lost 0 bases, leaving 2 bases of the junction unmatched. Germline V lookup: CDR1 DFQATT, CDR2 SNEGSKA (reference sequence). CDR3 length equals 14 residues. The CDR3 DNA reads as TGCAGTGCTAGAGATGGGGACAGGGACACTGAAGCTTTCTTT. Protein product: CSARDGDRDTEAFF.

Many counts were recorded for this clonotype. The gene calls are TRBV20-1 and TRBJ2-4; 8 positions agree with TRBD2. After removal of 0 bases from V and 0 bases from J, the junction contained 16 bases not matched to a gene. The CDR3 extends over 20 amino acids. Germline V gene sequence: CDR1 DFQATT, CDR2 SNEGSKA (reference sequence). The CDR3 bases are TGCAGTGCTAGAGATTCGGCCCGTGTTGCGGGGGGACTAGCCAAAAACATTCAGTACTTC. It codes for CSARDSARVAGGLAKNIQYF.